These T cell receptor beta chains were read from a single sample in a study of radiotherapy plus CTLA-4 blockade in lung cancer. The table came from immunoSEQ multiplex PCR; TCRdb's copy has only in-frame clones and leaves some out. Altogether about 91,000 clones are present, approximately 75% being singletons, with the ten largest covering around 15%. The starting material was peripheral blood, obtained from a patient treated with radiotherapy plus ipilimumab. These receptors all stem from a human donor with non-small cell lung cancer that progressed on radiotherapy plus ipilimumab. The CDR3 runs from the conserved cysteine through the conserved F or W. D genes are given only for firm matches. A clone size is listed for some rows: how often the clone was seen (once, few, many), or a class if it is expanded.

cdr3_nt cdr3_aa cdr3_length j_call v_call clone_size d_call
TGTGCCAGCAGCCGAGGGGGGGGTGAGCAGTTCTTC CASSRGGGEQFF 12 TRBJ2-1 TRBV5-4 . .
TGTGCCATCAGCCCGGGGGGGACAGGGACCTACGAGCAGTACTTC CAISPGGTGTYEQYF 15 TRBJ2-7 TRBV10-3 . .
TGTGCCAGCAGTCGGACTCGCGGGGGGGCGGGTGAGCAGTTCTTC CASSRTRGGAGEQFF 15 TRBJ2-1 TRBV11-1 . TRBD2
TGTGCCAGCAGCTGGGACTACGGGTTGAGTGAGCAGTTCTTC CASSWDYGLSEQFF 14 TRBJ2-1 TRBV5-5 . TRBD2
TGTGCCAGCAGCTTAGGCCCCACCGGGACAGGGGGTATCGAGCAGTACTTC CASSLGPTGTGGIEQYF 17 TRBJ2-7 TRBV7-6 . TRBD1
TGCGCCAGCAGCCTCGATGGAGGGACTAGCGGTACCGAGCAGTACTTC CASSLDGGTSGTEQYF 16 TRBJ2-7 TRBV5-1 once TRBD2
TGTGCCAGCAGTCTAGGCGCGGAGCAGTACTTC CASSLGAEQYF 11 TRBJ2-7 TRBV7-9 few .
TGCAGCGTAGCCGGGACAGTAGAGACCCAGTACTTC CSVAGTVETQYF 12 TRBJ2-5 TRBV29-1 . TRBD1
TGTGCCAGCAGCGCTAGACTAGCGGGGGGCATAGATACGCAGTATTTT CASSARLAGGIDTQYF 16 TRBJ2-3 TRBV9 . TRBD2
TGCGCCAGCAGCTACGATTCCCCTTACGAGCAGTACTTC CASSYDSPYEQYF 13 TRBJ2-7 TRBV5-1 few .
TGCGCCAGCAGCAGGACTAGCGGGGGGGCGGGCACCGGGGAGCTGTTTTTT CASSRTSGGAGTGELFF 17 TRBJ2-2 TRBV4-1 few TRBD2
TGCAGTGCCCGAAGTAGCACTGAAGCTTTCTTT CSARSSTEAFF 11 TRBJ1-1 TRBV20-1 . .